This T cell receptor beta chain was observed in a study of shared clonotypes between healthy human individuals. Germline CDR1 reads MDHEN; CDR2 reads SYDVKM. CDR3 length: 18 residues. Losses at the gene ends were 5 bases for V and 7 bases for J; bases not matched to a gene: 22. Naive CD8 cells lacked CD45RO and underwent positive selection for CCR7, leaving out terminally differentiated effector memory CD45RA+ cells. Produced via immunoSEQ multiplex PCR; TCRdb's table is partial and in-frame only. Of roughly 590,000 clones in the sample, roughly 95% were seen once. The sample was naive CD8+ T cells sorted from blood. J is TRBJ2-7 and V is TRBV28, with 8 nucleotides matching TRBD2. The receptor's source is a woman between 25 and 40 years old in good health. This chain's CDR3 is CASSPRGVNSGRSGEQYF. CDR3 nucleotide sequence: TGTGCCAGCAGTCCCCGCGGGGTAAACAGCGGGAGATCGGGGGAGCAGTACTTC.